What follows are 2 T cell receptor beta chains derived from one specimen sequenced in a study of TET2 disruption in CD19-targeted CAR T cells. Their antigens remain unidentified. Treatment meaning: autologous CTL019 cells: CD19 CAR with 4-1BB and CD3 zeta domains. Here immunoSEQ multiplex PCR was the method, and the copy in TCRdb shows in-frame clones only, minus some. This sample's table has under 30,000 clones. This material consisted of CD8- CAR+ T cells sorted from cultured blood T cells, taken for CD19 CAR T cell therapy. Subset noted: CD8-negative CAR-positive T cells from the infusion product. Receptors were obtained from a man between 70 and 80 years old with chronic lymphocytic leukemia.

A word on this clone: Read sequence stops 3 residues before the CDR3 end, and the germline J gene provides the missing end. V is TRBV28 and J is TRBJ2-7, with a possible D match to TRBD1 (5 bases). The CDR3 totals 15 residues. V lost 5 bases and J lost 5, with 19 bases in between. CDR1 and CDR2 from the germline V gene are MDHEN and SYDVKM. CDR3 in amino acids: CASSPPPRGANEQYF. The sequenced part of the CDR3 DNA is TGTGCCAGCAGTCCTCCGCCTAGGGGCGCCAACGAG.

About this clone itself: Sequencing ends 3 residues short of the CDR3 end; the germline J gene provides the rest. The gene calls are TRBV7-3 and TRBJ1-2; maybe TRBD1 (6 bases). Between the trimmed V and J ends, which lost 5 bases and 5 bases, there was a span of 12 bases. From germline, CDR1 is SGHTA and CDR2 FQGTGA. The CDR3 loop spans 13 amino acids. The CDR3 sequence: CASSDRTGYGYTF. CDR3 DNA, as far as it was read: TGTGCCAGCAGCGACAGGACGGGATATGGC. Full variable domain (outside the CDR3, taken from reference TRBV7-3 and TRBJ1-2): GAGVSQTPSNKVTEKGKYVELRCDPISGHTALYWYRQSLGQGPEFLIYFQGTGAADDSGLPNDRFFAVRPEGSVSTLKIQRTERGDSAVYLCASSDRTGYGYTFGSGTRLTVV.